The 10 T cell receptor beta chains listed next were all sequenced from one sample in a study of blood T cell repertoires in COVID-19. Sequenced by immunoSEQ multiplex PCR; TCRdb stores in-frame clones only, minus some. The table includes about 73,000 clones, roughly four fifths detected once. Sequencing was done on a sample of peripheral blood. Receptors originate from a woman in her seventies with acute or convalescent COVID-19.

This chain joins TRBV28 and TRBJ1-2; TRBD1 matches at 8 bases. CDR1 is MDHEN and CDR2 is SYDVKM in the germline V gene. CDR3 length: 14 residues. V lost 2 bases, J lost 6 bases, and 5 bases stayed unmatched. CDR3 protein: CASSLGGQGDGYTF. CDR3 in DNA: TGTGCCAGCAGTTTAGGAGGACAGGGAGATGGCTACACCTTC.

CDR3 in DNA: TGTGCCAGTAGTAAACCTACAGGGGTAGGTCAGCCCCAGCATTTT. It translates to CASSKPTGVGQPQHF. The genes are TRBV19 and TRBJ1-5, with TRBD1 matching over 7 bases. The V and J ends lost 4 bases and 6 bases, in that order; junction bases with no gene match: 9. The germline CDR1 and CDR2 sequences are LNHDA and SQIVND (reference sequence). The CDR3 has 15 residues.

The chain joins TRBV10-2 to TRBJ2-3, with 10 bases identical to TRBD2. The CDR3 sequence is 22 residues long. Germline CDR1 and CDR2: WSHSY and SAAADI. The V gene end was trimmed by 5 bases and the J gene end by 0 bases; junction bases not matched to a gene: 23. The DNA of the CDR3 is TGCGCCAGCAGTTTCTATAGAGGGACTGGGGCTAGCGGGAGTTCTAGCACAGATACGCAGTATTTT. This sequence encodes CASSFYRGTGASGSSSTDTQYF.

V is TRBV28 and J is TRBJ1-5, with D uncertain. Germline V gene lookup returns CDR1 MDHEN and CDR2 SYDVKM. V was clipped by 3 bases and J by 0 bases, with 12 bases between them. There are 16 residues in the CDR3. CDR3 residues: CASSFEAMYSNQPQHF. CDR3 DNA sequence: TGTGCCAGCAGTTTCGAGGCGATGTATAGCAATCAGCCCCAGCATTTT.

This chain connects TRBV11-1 to TRBJ2-1, with 7 bases that match TRBD2. Germline values: CDR1 SGHAT, CDR2 FQDESV (reference sequence). V dropped 1 base and J dropped 0; count of bases not matched to a gene: 0. The CDR3 sequence is 15 residues long. As DNA, the CDR3 is TGTGCCAGCAGCTTAGGGACTAGCTCCTACAATGAGCAGTTCTTC. Translation: CASSLGTSSYNEQFF. The full variable domain, its missing parts supplied by reference TRBV11-1 and TRBJ2-1, is EAEVAQSPRYKITEKSQAVAFWCDPISGHATLYWYRQILGQGPELLVQFQDESVVDDSQLPKDRFSAERLKGVDSTLKIQPAELGDSAMYLCASSLGTSSYNEQFFGPGTRLTVL.

This chain joins TRBV28 and TRBJ2-3; the D gene is possibly TRBD2 (5 bases). The CDR3 is 17 amino acids. Looked up from germline, CDR1 is MDHEN and CDR2 is SYDVKM. V was pared by 1 base and J by 8 bases, with 22 bases between. The CDR3 DNA is TGTGCCAGCAGTTTATTCCGGGGTCCCCCCTTCGGGCGTACGCAGTATTTT. Amino acid sequence: CASSLFRGPPFGRTQYF.

In DNA, the CDR3 is TGCGCCAGCAGTCAAGCTCGGGACAGGCTACAAGAGACCCAGTACTTC. Residues: CASSQARDRLQETQYF. J is TRBJ2-5 and V is TRBV23-1; 8 bases match TRBD1. TRBV23-1 is designated an ORF whose function remains uncertain. The CDR3 is made up of 16 amino acids. The V segment lost 2 bases and the J segment 2 bases; nucleotides outside the gene matches: 7.

The chain links TRBV5-1 to TRBJ2-7; 10 bases align to TRBD1. The V segment lost 4 bases and the J segment 2 bases; nucleotides outside the gene matches: 6. Per germline, CDR1 SGHRS and CDR2 YFSETQ. The CDR3 is made up of 15 amino acids. The CDR3 bases are TGCGCCAGCAGCCGCGGGACAGGGGAGACCTACGAGCAGTACTTC. Amino acid sequence: CASSRGTGETYEQYF.

The V gene is TRBV7-7, the J gene TRBJ2-5, with 8 bases aligning to TRBD1. V lost 4 bases to trimming and J lost 5 bases; unmatched junction nucleotides: 9. Germline CDR1 SSHAT, CDR2 FNYEAQ (reference sequence). The CDR3 length is 15 residues. The CDR3, as DNA: TGTGCCAGCAGCTCTAACAGGGGGAAGGGTGAGACCCAGTACTTC. It specifies CASSSNRGKGETQYF.

The rearrangement links TRBV7-2 to TRBJ2-7; TRBD1 matches at 10 bases. Germline-derived CDR1 and CDR2 are SGHTA and FQGNSA. The ends lost 6 bases at V and 3 bases at J; junction bases unmatched: 5. CDR3 length: 14 amino acids. CDR3 region: CASRQTGGLYEQYF. The CDR3 DNA sequence: TGTGCCAGCAGACAGACAGGGGGCCTCTACGAGCAGTACTTC.